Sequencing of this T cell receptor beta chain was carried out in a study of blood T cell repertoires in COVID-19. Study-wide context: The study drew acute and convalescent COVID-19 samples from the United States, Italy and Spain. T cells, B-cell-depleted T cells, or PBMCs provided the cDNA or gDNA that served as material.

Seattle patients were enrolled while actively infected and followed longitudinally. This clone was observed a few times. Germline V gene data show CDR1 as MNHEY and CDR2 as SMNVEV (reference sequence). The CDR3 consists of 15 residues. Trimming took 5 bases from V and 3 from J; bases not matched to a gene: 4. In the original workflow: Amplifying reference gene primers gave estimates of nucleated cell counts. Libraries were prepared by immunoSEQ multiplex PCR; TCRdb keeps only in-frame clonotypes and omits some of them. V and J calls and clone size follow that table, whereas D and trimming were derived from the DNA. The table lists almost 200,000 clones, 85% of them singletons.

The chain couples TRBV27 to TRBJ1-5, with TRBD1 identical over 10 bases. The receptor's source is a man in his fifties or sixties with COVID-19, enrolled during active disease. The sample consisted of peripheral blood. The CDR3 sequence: CASSLGQGVNQPQHF. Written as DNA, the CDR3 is TGTGCCAGCAGTCTCGGACAGGGGGTCAATCAGCCCCAGCATTTT.